This is a list of T cell receptor beta chains from one sample in a study of OX40 agonist ivuxolimab in advanced cancers. Libraries were prepared by immunoSEQ multiplex PCR; TCRdb keeps only in-frame clonotypes and omits some of them. The sample shows about 63,000 clones, approximately 91% of them seen only once. The input for sequencing was CD4+ or CD8+ T cells sorted from blood, taken in a trial of the OX40 agonist ivuxolimab. The origin of the receptors is an adult with an advanced solid tumor such as melanoma, head and neck, liver or kidney cancer. The CDR3 runs from the conserved cysteine through the conserved F or W. D genes are given only for firm matches. Clone size is given for some rows only: seen once, a few or many times, or a class if the clone is expanded.

TRBV5-6	.	TRBD1	TRBJ2-2	TGTGCCAGCACTGTGACAGGGTACAGCGGGAACACCGGGGAGCTGTTTTTT	CASTVTGYSGNTGELFF
TRBV11-2	.	.	TRBJ2-5	TGTGCCAGCAGCAGGGGGCAAGAGACCCAGTACTTC	CASSRGQETQYF
TRBV7-9	.	.	TRBJ1-5	TGTGCCAGCAGCCTGATAGGGGGTAATCAGCCCCAGCATTTT	CASSLIGGNQPQHF
TRBV7-2	.	TRBD1	TRBJ1-2	TGTGCCAGCAGCTCCGGACAGGGCGGATATGGCTACACCTTC	CASSSGQGGYGYTF
TRBV5-1	once	.	TRBJ1-4	TGCGCCAGCAGCTTGTGGCGAGGGGAAAAACTGTTTTTT	CASSLWRGEKLFF
TRBV6-1	.	.	TRBJ1-5	TGTGCCAGCGACCTGGGGTTAAATCAGCCCCAGCATTTT	CASDLGLNQPQHF
TRBV5-1	.	TRBD1	TRBJ1-3	TGCGCCAGCAGCCCCCTCCAGGGGGCAGCTGGAAACACCATATATTTT	CASSPLQGAAGNTIYF
TRBV2	.	.	TRBJ1-2	TGTGCCAGCACCCCCTCAGGGTTCTATGGCTACACCTTC	CASTPSGFYGYTF
TRBV7-9	.	.	TRBJ2-7	TGTGCCAGCAGCTTAGGATTACAGGATACCGAGCAGTACTTC	CASSLGLQDTEQYF
TRBV9	.	.	TRBJ1-4	TGTGCCAGCAGCGTATCAGCAACTAATGAAAAACTGTTTTTT	CASSVSATNEKLFF
TRBV4-1	few	TRBD2	TRBJ2-1	TGCGCCAGCAGCCAAGGGGGGACTAGGGTTTACAATGAGCAGTTCTTC	CASSQGGTRVYNEQFF
TRBV5-1	.	.	TRBJ2-7	TGCGCCAGCACCGAGACAGTCGCTCTCCACGAGCAGTACTTC	CASTETVALHEQYF
TRBV7-9	.	TRBD2	TRBJ2-1	TGTGCCAGCAGCATCTGGTTACTAGCGGATACTTACAATGAGCAGTTCTTC	CASSIWLLADTYNEQFF
TRBV11-2	once	.	TRBJ1-2	TGTGCCAGCAGCAAGGGCTCCCAGAGGGATGGCTACACCTTC	CASSKGSQRDGYTF
TRBV7-8	.	.	TRBJ1-1	TGTGCCAGCAGCTTAGCACGACTGGCTTGGAACACTGAAGCTTTCTTT	CASSLARLAWNTEAFF